The 10 T cell receptor beta chains presented below share a single source sample, sequenced in a study of molecular identifiers for immune sequencing clone quantification. TCRdb fed the PCR reads into MiXCR, producing one record per CDR3 protein. The table has roughly 97,000 distinct CDR3 sequences, approximately 24% seen once; the top ten hold roughly 1%. Material for sequencing was naive CD8+ T cells from blood, with Jurkat cell RNA spiked in. Subset defined: FACS-sorted CD8+CD4-CCR7+CD45RA+ naive T cells. Receptors originate from a human donor in good health. Some libraries in this study had Jurkat cell RNA spiked in.

At least ten counts were recorded for this clonotype. J is TRBJ1-5 and V is TRBV27; D call uncertain. The CDR3 has 13 amino acids. The germline CDR1 and CDR2 sequences are MNHEY and SMNVEV (reference sequence). V was cut by 4 bases and J by 3 bases, with 7 bases left in between. The CDR3 region has the DNA TGTGCCAGCAGTTCAGGTAACAATCAGCCCCAGCATTTT. Amino acid sequence: CASSSGNNQPQHF.

This clonotype was recorded at least ten times. The genes are TRBV7-2 and TRBJ2-1, with a tentative D call TRBD2 (6 bases). The CDR3 runs 17 residues. Germline CDR1 is SGHTA and CDR2 is FQGNSA. Trimming shortened V by 3 bases and J by 7 bases, and 22 bases separated the two germline ends. CDR3 nucleotide sequence: TGTGCCAGCAGCTTTCTTCCGGGACTCCCTTTGAGGAATGAGCAGTTCTTC. Amino acid sequence: CASSFLPGLPLRNEQFF.

This clonotype was seen ten or more times. This chain uses TRBV19 with TRBJ1-2; 8 bases are a match to TRBD1. Germline V gene lookup returns CDR1 LNHDA and CDR2 SQIVND (reference sequence). V lost 7 bases and J lost 6; bases outside the gene matches: 13. The CDR3 runs 15 residues. The CDR3 DNA sequence: TGTGCCAGTACCCTAGCCGGGACAGGAGGTCATGGCTACACCTTC. Protein product: CASTLAGTGGHGYTF. The variable domain in full, completed from reference TRBV19 and TRBJ1-2, reads DGGITQSPKYLFRKEGQNVTLSCEQNLNHDAMYWYRQDPGQGLRLIYYSQIVNDFQKGDIAEGYSVSREKKESFPLTVTSAQKNPTAFYLCASTLAGTGGHGYTFGSGTRLTVV.

The table lists this clonotype with many counts. The chain couples TRBV29-1 to TRBJ1-1, with D maybe TRBD1 (6 bases). CDR3 length: 15 amino acids. Germline V gene sequence: CDR1 SQVTM, CDR2 ANQGSEA. V was cut by 6 bases and J by 6 bases, with 23 bases left in between. In nucleotides, the CDR3 is TGCAGCGTCACAGGGAGCTTGGGGGGCGCAGCTGAAGCTTTCTTT. Its translation: CSVTGSLGGAAEAFF.

As regards this clonotype: This clone may be a read error of a much larger clone one base away. The chain has TRBV15 and TRBJ2-7; the D is unclear. From germline, CDR1 is LNHNV and CDR2 YYDKDF (reference sequence). The CDR3 contains 14 residues. The CDR3 region is CATSREAGPYERYF. CDR3 nucleotide sequence: TGTGCCACCAGCAGAGAGGCAGGACCCTACGAGCGGTACTTC.

This clonotype was seen many times. The chain uses TRBV6-5 and TRBJ2-7, with a possible D match to TRBD2 (5 bases). V was trimmed by 0 bases and J by 5 bases, leaving 14 bases between them. This CDR3 spans 15 amino acids. Germline V lookup: CDR1 MNHEY, CDR2 SVGAGI. The CDR3 reads CASSYSSLVEDEQYF. The CDR3 coding sequence is TGTGCCAGCAGTTACTCATCACTAGTTGAGGACGAGCAGTACTTC.

For this clonotype: Mismatch with germline at one junction end may stem from a read error. The chain has TRBV29-1 and TRBJ2-1; a possible D gene is TRBD2 (6 bases). Germline CDR1 is SQVTM and CDR2 is ANQGSEA. There are 15 residues in the CDR3. CDR3 region: CSVDGGSGTYNGQFF. Written as DNA, the CDR3 is TGCAGCGTTGATGGAGGTAGCGGAACCTACAATGGGCAGTTCTTC.

This clonotype was seen many times. The V and J genes are TRBV5-4 and TRBJ1-1; D is possibly TRBD1 (5 bases). Trimming took 6 bases from V and 4 from J, leaving 16 bases between them. The CDR3 covers 14 residues. CDR1 SGHNT and CDR2 YYREEE come from the germline V gene (reference sequence). The CDR3 region has the DNA TGTGCCAGCATCATGCTCGGGGGGTCCACTGAAGCTTTCTTT. Amino acid sequence: CASIMLGGSTEAFF. Supplemented by reference TRBV5-4 and TRBJ1-1, the full variable domain reads ETGVTQSPTHLIKTRGQQVTLRCSSQSGHNTVSWYQQALGQGPQFIFQYYREEENGRGNFPPRFSGLQFPNYSSELNVNALELDDSALYLCASIMLGGSTEAFFGQGTRLTVV.

This clonotype was counted ten times or more. The chain couples TRBV2 to TRBJ2-3; 9 nucleotides align to TRBD2. CDR3 size: 16 residues. Germline loops: CDR1 SNHLY, CDR2 FYNNEI. The J segment lost 1 base and the V segment lost 3 bases, leaving 5 bases of the junction unmatched. The CDR3 sequence: CASSEGLAGRTDTQYF. In DNA form, the CDR3 reads TGTGCCAGCAGTGAGGGGCTAGCGGGACGCACAGATACGCAGTATTTT.

This clonotype was counted ten times or more. This sequence joins TRBV6-5 and TRBJ1-1; the D is unclear. The CDR3 spans 11 residues. Germline-derived CDR1 and CDR2 are MNHEY and SVGAGI. The V gene lost 11 bases and the J gene lost 4 bases, with 11 bases spanning the gap. As DNA, the CDR3 is TGTGCCTCTTGGGCGGGCACTGAAGCTTTCTTT. Residues: CASWAGTEAFF.